These 11 T cell receptor beta chains came from one sample sequenced in a study of cytomegalovirus exposure and HLA in healthy donors. 60 Vbeta and 13 Jbeta primers were used in PCR. Using immunoSEQ multiplex PCR, the repertoire was profiled, and TCRdb retains in-frame clones only, with some absent. This sample has 95,000 to 150,000 clones, with more than 75% found just once. Material for sequencing was PBMCs. These receptors were obtained from a man aged 40-49 years in good health and CMV-seronegative.

This sequence joins TRBV29-1 and TRBJ2-1; D is ambiguous. This CDR3 is built from 12 residues. V lost 4 bases and J 3 bases, leaving 7 bases between the germline ends. Germline CDR1 reads SQVTM; CDR2 reads ANQGSEA. Here the CDR3 DNA reads TGCAGCGTTGGGGCATTCTACAATGAGCAGTTCTTC. Its translation: CSVGAFYNEQFF.

The genes are TRBV19 and TRBJ2-4; tentatively, D is TRBD1 (6 bases). V was pared by 4 bases and J by 7 bases, with 11 bases between. CDR3 length: 13 amino acids. Looked up from germline, CDR1 is LNHDA and CDR2 is SQIVND (reference sequence). The CDR3 sequence: CASSTGTPNIQYF. Here the CDR3 DNA reads TGTGCCAGTAGTACCGGGACACCGAACATTCAGTACTTC.

This chain uses TRBV4-1 with TRBJ2-2; a weak D match, TRBD1 (6 bases). The germline CDR1 and CDR2 sequences are MGHRA and YSYEKL. V shed 3 bases and J shed 4 bases, with 15 bases lying between them. CDR3 size: 16 residues. The CDR3 reads CASSHPGQWVTGELFF. The CDR3 DNA reads as TGCGCCAGCAGCCATCCGGGACAATGGGTCACCGGGGAGCTGTTTTTT.

The CDR3 protein is CATTGTGSYGYTF. CDR3 nucleotides: TGTGCCACAACAGGTACCGGATCCTATGGCTACACCTTC. The chain recombines TRBV2 with TRBJ1-2; the D gene is possibly TRBD1 (5 bases). V lost 10 bases and J lost 4, with 16 bases in between. CDR1 is SNHLY, CDR2 FYNNEI, per germline. CDR3 length equals 13 residues.

The J gene is TRBJ1-6, the V gene TRBV11-2, with 7 bases identical to TRBD1. V was pared by 6 bases and J by 0 bases, with 14 bases of the junction left unmatched. The germline V gene has CDR1 SGHAT and CDR2 FQNNGV. This CDR3 has 19 residues. CDR3 in amino acids: CASSGGQSTSSSYNSPLHF. CDR3 DNA sequence: TGTGCCAGCAGTGGGGGACAGTCAACCTCGAGCTCCTATAATTCACCCCTCCACTTT.

The rearrangement links TRBV6-6 to TRBJ1-5; 9 bases map to TRBD1. Per germline, CDR1 MNHNY and CDR2 SVGAGI (reference sequence). With V trimmed by 6 bases and J by 4 bases, 7 bases remained unmatched. The CDR3 has 15 residues. CDR3 bases: TGTGCCAGCAGCTCCCGGGACAGGGAAAATCAGCCCCAGCATTTT. This encodes CASSSRDRENQPQHF.

The chain couples TRBV7-3 to TRBJ2-2; D might be TRBD2 (7 bases). The CDR3 runs 15 residues. V was cut by 3 bases and J by 4 bases, with 12 bases left in between. Germline CDR1 and CDR2: SGHTA and FQGTGA. In DNA form, the CDR3 reads TGTGCCAGCAGCTTCGTGGCGGGGGCCACCGGGGAGCTGTTTTTT. Translation gives CASSFVAGATGELFF.

The chain has TRBV11-2 and TRBJ2-5; maybe TRBD1 (6 bases). Germline CDR1 is SGHAT and CDR2 is FQNNGV. V shed 2 bases and J shed 0 bases, with 13 bases lying between them. CDR3 length: 16 amino acids. CDR3 sequence reads: CASSLQSGEYQETQYF. CDR3 in DNA: TGTGCCAGCAGCTTACAATCAGGGGAGTACCAAGAGACCCAGTACTTC.

This chain joins TRBV6-5 and TRBJ1-6, with D possibly TRBD1 on 5 matching bases. The CDR3 sequence is 15 residues long. Deletions cut 7 bases from V and 5 bases from J, with 15 bases between. Per the germline V gene, CDR1 is MNHEY and CDR2 is SVGAGI. The CDR3 sequence is CASKEGLVDNSPLHF. DNA for the CDR3: TGTGCCAGCAAGGAGGGGCTGGTGGATAATTCACCCCTCCACTTT.

V and J are TRBV7-2 and TRBJ1-1; the D gene is possibly TRBD1 (5 bases). Trimming removed 6 bases at V and 1 base at J, with 9 bases between. CDR1 SGHTA and CDR2 FQGNSA come from the germline V gene. This CDR3 spans 13 amino acids. As DNA, the CDR3 is TGTGCCAGCAGATCCGGACAGAACACTGAAGCTTTCTTT. Translated, it gives CASRSGQNTEAFF.

The chain combines TRBV7-2 with TRBJ1-5; the D gene is possibly TRBD1 (6 bases). This CDR3 has 16 residues. The germline V and J ends were trimmed by 1 base and 2 bases, with 12 bases remaining between them. Germline V lookup: CDR1 SGHTA, CDR2 FQGNSA. The chain's CDR3 is CASSLETGAGNQPQHF. The DNA of the CDR3 is TGTGCCAGCAGCTTAGAGACAGGCGCGGGCAATCAGCCCCAGCATTTT. Supplemented by reference TRBV7-2 and TRBJ1-5, the full variable domain reads GAGVSQSPSNKVTEKGKDVELRCDPISGHTALYWYRQSLGQGLEFLIYFQGNSAPDKSGLPSDRFSAERTGGSVSTLTIQRTQQEDSAVYLCASSLETGAGNQPQHFGDGTRLSIL.